The entry below gives a single T cell receptor (beta chain) sequence along with its context. Its target is unknown. The record originates from a study of radiation and T cells in renal cell carcinoma. Study as a whole: Nephrectomy followed 15 Gy stereotactic body radiation by 4 weeks.

The CDR3 is made up of 14 amino acids. Trimming stripped 0 bases from V and 0 bases from J, with 5 bases between. Looked up from germline, CDR1 is MNHNY and CDR2 is SVGAGI (reference sequence). Time point reported: baseline pretreatment blood. Sample treatment: 15 Gy SBRT to primary tumor, nephrectomy 4 weeks later. Radiation-treated patients gave blood at baseline, week 2 and week 4. Overall study results and limits: From baseline, blood top tumor clonotypes peaked at 2 weeks post-radiation.

TCRdb's copy holds only in-frame clones and misses some; the assay was immunoSEQ multiplex PCR. In the table there are about 130,000 clones, about four fifths of which are singletons. This chain uses TRBV6-6 with TRBJ1-1; D call uncertain. Material: blood, obtained from a patient whose treatment included radiotherapy and nephrectomy. This sequence was found in a woman aged 55 to 70 with renal cell carcinoma. CDR3 loop: CASSYSNMNTEAFF. The CDR3 DNA sequence: TGTGCCAGCAGTTACTCGAACATGAACACTGAAGCTTTCTTT.